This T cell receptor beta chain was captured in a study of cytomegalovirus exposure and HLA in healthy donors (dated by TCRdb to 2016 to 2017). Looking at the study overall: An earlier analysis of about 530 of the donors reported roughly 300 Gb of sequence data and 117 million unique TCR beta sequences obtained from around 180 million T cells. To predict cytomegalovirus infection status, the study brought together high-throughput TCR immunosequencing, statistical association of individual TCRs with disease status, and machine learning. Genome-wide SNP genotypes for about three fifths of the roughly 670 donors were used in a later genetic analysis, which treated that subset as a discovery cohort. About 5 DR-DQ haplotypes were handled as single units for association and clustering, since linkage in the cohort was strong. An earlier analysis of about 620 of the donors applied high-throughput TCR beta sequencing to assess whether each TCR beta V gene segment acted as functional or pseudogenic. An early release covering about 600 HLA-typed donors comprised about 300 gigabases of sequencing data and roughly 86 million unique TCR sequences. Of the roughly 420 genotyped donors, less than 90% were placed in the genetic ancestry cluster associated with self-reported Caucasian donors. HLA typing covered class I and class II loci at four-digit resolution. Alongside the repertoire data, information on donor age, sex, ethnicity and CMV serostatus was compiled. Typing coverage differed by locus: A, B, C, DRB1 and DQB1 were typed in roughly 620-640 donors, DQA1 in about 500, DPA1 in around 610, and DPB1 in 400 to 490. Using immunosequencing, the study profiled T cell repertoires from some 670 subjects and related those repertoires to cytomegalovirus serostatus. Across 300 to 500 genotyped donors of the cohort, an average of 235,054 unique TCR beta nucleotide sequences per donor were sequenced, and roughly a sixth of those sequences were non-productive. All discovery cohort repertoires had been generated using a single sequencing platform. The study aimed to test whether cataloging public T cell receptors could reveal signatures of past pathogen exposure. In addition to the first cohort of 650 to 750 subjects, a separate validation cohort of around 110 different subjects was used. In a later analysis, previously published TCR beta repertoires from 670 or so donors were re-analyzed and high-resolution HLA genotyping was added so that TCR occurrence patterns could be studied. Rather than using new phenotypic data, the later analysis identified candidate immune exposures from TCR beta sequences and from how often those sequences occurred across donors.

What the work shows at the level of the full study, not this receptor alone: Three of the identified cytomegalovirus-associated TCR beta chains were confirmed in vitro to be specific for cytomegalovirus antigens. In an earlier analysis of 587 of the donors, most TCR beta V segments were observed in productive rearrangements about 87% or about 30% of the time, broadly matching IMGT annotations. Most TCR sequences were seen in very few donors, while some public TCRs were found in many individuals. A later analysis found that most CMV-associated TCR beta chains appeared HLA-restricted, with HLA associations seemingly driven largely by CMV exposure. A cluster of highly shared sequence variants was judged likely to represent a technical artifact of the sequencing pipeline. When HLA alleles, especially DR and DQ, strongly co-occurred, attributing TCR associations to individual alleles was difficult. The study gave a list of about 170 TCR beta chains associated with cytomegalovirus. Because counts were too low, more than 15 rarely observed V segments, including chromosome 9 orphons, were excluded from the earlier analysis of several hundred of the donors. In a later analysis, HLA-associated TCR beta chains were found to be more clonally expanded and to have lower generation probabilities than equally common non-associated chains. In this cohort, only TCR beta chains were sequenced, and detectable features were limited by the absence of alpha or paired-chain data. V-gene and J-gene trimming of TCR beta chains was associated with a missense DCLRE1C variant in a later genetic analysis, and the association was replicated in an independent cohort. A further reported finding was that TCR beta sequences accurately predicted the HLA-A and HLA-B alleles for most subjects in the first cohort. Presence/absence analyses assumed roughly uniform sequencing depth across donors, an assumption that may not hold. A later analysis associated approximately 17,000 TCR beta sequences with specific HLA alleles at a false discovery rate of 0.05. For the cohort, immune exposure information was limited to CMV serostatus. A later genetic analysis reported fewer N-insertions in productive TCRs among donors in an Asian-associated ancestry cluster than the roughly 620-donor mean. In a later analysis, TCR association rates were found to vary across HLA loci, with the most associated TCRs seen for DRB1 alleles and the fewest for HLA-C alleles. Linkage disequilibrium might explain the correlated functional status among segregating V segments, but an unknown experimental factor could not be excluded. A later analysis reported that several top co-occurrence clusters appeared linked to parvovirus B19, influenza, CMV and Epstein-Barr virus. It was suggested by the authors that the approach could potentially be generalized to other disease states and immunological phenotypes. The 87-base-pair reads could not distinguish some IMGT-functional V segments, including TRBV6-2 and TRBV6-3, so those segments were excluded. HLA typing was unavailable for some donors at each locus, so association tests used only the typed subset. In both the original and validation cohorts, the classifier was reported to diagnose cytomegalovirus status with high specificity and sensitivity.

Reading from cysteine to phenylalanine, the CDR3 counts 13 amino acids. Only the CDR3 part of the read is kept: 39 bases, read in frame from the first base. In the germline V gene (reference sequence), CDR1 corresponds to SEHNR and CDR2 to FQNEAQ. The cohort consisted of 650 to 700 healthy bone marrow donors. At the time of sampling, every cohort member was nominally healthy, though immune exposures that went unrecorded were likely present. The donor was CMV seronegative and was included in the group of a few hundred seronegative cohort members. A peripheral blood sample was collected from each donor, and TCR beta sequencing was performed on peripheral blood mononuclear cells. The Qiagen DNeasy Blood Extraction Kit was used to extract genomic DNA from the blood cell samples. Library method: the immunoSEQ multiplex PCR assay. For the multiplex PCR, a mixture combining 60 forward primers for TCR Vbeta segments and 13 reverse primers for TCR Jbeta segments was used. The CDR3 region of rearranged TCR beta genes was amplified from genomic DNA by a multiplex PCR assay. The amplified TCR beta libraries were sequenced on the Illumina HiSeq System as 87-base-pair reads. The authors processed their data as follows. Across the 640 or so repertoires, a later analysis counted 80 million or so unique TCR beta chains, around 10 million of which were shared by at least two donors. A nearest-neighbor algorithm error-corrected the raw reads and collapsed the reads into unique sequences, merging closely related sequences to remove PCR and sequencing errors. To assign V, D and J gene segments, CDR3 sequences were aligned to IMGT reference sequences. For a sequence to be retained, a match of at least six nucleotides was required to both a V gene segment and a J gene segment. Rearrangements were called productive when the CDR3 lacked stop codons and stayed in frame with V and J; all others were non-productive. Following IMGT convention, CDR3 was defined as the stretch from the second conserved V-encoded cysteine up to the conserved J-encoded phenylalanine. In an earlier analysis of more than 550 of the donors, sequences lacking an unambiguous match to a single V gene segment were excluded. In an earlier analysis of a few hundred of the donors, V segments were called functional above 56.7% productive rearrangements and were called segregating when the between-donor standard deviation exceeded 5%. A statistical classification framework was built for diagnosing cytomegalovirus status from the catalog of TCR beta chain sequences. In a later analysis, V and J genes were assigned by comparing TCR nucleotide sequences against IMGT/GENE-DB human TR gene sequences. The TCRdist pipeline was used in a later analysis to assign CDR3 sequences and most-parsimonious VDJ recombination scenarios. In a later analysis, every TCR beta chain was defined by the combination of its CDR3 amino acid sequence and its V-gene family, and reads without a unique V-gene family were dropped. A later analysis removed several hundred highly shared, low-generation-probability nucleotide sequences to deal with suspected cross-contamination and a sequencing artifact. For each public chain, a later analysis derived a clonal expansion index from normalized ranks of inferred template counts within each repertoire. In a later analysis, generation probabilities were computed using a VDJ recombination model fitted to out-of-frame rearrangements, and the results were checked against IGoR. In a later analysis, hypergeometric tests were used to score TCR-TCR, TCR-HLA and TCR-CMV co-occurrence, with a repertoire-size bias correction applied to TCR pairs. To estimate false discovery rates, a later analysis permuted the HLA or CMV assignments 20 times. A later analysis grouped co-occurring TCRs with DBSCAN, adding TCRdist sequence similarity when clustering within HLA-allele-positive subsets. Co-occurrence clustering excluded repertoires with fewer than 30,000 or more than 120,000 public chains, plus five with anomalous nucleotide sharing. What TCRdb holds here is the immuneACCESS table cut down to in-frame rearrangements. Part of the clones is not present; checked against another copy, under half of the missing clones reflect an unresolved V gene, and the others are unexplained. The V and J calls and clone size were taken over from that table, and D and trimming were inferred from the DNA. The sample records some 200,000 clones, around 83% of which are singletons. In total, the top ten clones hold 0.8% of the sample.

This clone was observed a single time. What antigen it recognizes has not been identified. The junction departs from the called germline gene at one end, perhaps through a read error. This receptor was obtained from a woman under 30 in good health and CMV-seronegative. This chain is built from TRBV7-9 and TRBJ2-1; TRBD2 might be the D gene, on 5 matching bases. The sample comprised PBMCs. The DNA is TGTTCCAGCCGAGGAGAGGGATACAATGAGCAGTTCTTC. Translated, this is CSSRGEGYNEQFF. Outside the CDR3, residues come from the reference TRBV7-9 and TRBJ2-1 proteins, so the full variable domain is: DTGVSQNPRHKITKRGQNVTFRCDPISEHNRLYWYRQTLGQGPEFLTYFQNEAQLEKSRLLSDRFSAERPKGSFSTLEIQRTEQGDSAMYLCSSRGEGYNEQFFGPGTRLTVL.